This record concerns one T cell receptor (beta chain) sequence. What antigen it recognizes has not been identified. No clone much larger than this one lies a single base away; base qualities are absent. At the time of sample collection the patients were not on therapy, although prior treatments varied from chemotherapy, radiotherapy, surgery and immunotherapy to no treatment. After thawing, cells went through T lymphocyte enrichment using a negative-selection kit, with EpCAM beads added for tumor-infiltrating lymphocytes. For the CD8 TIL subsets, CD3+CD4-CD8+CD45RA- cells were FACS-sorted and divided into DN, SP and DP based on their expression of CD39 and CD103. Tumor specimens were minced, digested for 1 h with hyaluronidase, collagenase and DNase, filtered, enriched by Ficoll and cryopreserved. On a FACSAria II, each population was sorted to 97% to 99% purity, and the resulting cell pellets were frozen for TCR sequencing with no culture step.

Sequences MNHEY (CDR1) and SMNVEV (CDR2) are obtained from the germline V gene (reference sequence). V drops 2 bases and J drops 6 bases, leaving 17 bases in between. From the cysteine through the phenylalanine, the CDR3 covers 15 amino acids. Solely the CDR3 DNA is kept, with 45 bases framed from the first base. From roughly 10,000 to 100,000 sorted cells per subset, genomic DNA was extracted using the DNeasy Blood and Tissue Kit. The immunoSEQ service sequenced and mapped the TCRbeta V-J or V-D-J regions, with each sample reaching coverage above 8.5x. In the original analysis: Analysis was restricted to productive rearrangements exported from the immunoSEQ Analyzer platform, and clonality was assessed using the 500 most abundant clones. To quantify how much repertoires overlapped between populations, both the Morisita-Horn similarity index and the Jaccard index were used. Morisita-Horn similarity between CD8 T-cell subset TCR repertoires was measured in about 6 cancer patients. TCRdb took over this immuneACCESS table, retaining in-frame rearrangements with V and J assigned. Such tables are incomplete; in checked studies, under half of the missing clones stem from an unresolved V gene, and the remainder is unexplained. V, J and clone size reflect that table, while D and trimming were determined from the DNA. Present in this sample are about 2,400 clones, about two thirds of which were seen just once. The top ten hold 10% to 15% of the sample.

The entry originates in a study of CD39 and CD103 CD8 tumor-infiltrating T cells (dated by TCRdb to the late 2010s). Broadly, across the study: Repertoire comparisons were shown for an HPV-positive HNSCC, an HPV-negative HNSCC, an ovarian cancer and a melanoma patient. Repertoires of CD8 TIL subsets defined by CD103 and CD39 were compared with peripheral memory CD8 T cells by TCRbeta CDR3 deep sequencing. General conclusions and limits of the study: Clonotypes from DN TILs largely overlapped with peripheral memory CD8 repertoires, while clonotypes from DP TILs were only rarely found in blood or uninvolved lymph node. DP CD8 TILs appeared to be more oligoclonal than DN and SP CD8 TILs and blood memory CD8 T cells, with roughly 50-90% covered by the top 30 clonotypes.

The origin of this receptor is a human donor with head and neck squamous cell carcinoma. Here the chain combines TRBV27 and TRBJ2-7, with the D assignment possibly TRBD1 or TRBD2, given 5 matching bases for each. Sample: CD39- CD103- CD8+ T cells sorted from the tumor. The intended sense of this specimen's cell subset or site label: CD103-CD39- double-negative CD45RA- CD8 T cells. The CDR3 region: CASSLAGTPKSEQYF. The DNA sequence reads TGTGCCAGCAGTTTAGCCGGGACCCCAAAGAGCGAGCAGTACTTC.